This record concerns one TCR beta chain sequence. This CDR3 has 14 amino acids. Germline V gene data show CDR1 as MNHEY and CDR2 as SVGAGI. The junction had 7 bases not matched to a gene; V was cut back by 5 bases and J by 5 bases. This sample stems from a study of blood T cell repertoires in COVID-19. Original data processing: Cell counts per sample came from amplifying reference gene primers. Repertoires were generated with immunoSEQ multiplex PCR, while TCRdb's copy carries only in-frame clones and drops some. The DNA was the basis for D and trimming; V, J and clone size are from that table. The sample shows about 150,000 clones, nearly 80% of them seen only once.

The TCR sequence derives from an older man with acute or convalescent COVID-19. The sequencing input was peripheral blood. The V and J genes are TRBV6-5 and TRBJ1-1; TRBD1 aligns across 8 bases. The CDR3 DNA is TGTGCCAGCAGTACACAGGGGGACGGGACTGAAGCTTTCTTT. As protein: CASSTQGDGTEAFF.